The next 9 T cell receptor beta chains were all read from a single sample in a study of blood T cell repertoires in COVID-19. TCRdb's copy holds only in-frame clones and misses some; the assay was immunoSEQ multiplex PCR. The data hold tens of thousands of clones, with approximately 89% observed a single time. The specimen was peripheral blood. All receptors come from a man aged 50 to 60 with active or convalescent COVID-19.

The CDR3 DNA follows: TGTGCCAGCTCACCCGGCGGGACCTACGAGCAGTACTTC. Encoded protein: CASSPGGTYEQYF. This sequence joins TRBV18 and TRBJ2-7; possible D gene TRBD2, 6 bases. V was shortened by 3 bases and J by 2 bases, with 8 bases between the two germline ends. This CDR3 comprises 13 residues. The germline gives CDR1 KGHSH, CDR2 LQKENI.

This clone is a singleton in its sample. The chain joins TRBV24-1 to TRBJ2-7; D is possibly TRBD1 (5 bases). Between the trimmed V and J ends, which lost 9 bases and 0 bases, there was a span of 17 bases. Germline V gene data show CDR1 as KGHDR and CDR2 as SFDVKD. The length of the CDR3 is 15 residues. CDR3 protein: CATQGVGPNSYEQYF. In nucleotides, the CDR3 is TGTGCCACCCAAGGGGTTGGGCCTAACTCCTACGAGCAGTACTTC.

This chain links TRBV5-4 with TRBJ2-1, with a tentative D call TRBD1 (5 bases). Germline CDR1 reads SGHNT; CDR2 reads YYREEE (reference sequence). The V end lost 0 bases, the J end lost 5 bases, and 15 bases lay between the germline ends. The CDR3 runs to 16 residues. CDR3 in DNA: TGTGCCAGCAGCTTGGGTTTTGGGGCTGTAAACAATGAGCAGTTCTTC. It yields the protein CASSLGFGAVNNEQFF. Complete variable domain (other parts from reference TRBV5-4 and TRBJ2-1): ETGVTQSPTHLIKTRGQQVTLRCSSQSGHNTVSWYQQALGQGPQFIFQYYREEENGRGNFPPRFSGLQFPNYSSELNVNALELDDSALYLCASSLGFGAVNNEQFFGPGTRLTVL.

The gene calls are TRBV13 and TRBJ1-1; TRBD1 aligns across 8 bases. The CDR3 is made up of 15 amino acids. J was trimmed by 4 bases and V by 5 bases; bases with no gene match: 9. Germline V CDR1 and CDR2: PRHDT, FYEKMQ (reference sequence). The CDR3 sequence is CASSKPGTGATEAFF. The CDR3 DNA follows: TGTGCCAGCAGCAAACCCGGGACAGGAGCCACTGAAGCTTTCTTT. Using reference TRBV13 and TRBJ1-1 for the parts outside the CDR3, the full variable domain is AAGVIQSPRHLIKEKRETATLKCYPIPRHDTVYWYQQGPGQDPQFLISFYEKMQSDKGSIPDRFSAQQFSDYHSELNMSSLELGDSALYFCASSKPGTGATEAFFGQGTRLTVV.

The count of this clone is one. The rearrangement uses TRBV18 and TRBJ1-5; D is unresolved. Germline V lookup: CDR1 KGHSH, CDR2 LQKENI. There are 13 residues in the CDR3. Trimming left V 5 bases short and J 4 bases short, with 9 bases between. The CDR3 DNA reads TGTGCCAGCTCAGCGATAGAGAATCAGCCCCAGCATTTT. Amino acid sequence: CASSAIENQPQHF.

J is TRBJ1-4 and V is TRBV3-1 (or the pseudogene TRBV3-2); D is unresolved. This CDR3 is 16 amino acids long. With 3 bases removed from V and 1 base from J, the gap between germline ends came to 12 bases. Germline V gene lookup returns CDR1 LGHDT and CDR2 YNNKEL (reference sequence). CDR3 nucleotide sequence: TGTGCCAGCAGCCAGGGAGAGGGCCGAACTAATGAAAAACTGTTTTTT. Its translation: CASSQGEGRTNEKLFF.

This clone appeared a few times. V is TRBV5-4 and J is TRBJ2-3, with TRBD2 identical over 8 bases. V was clipped by 5 bases and J by 2 bases; unmatched bases: 10. Germline V gene data show CDR1 as SGHNT and CDR2 as YYREEE (reference sequence). This CDR3 is 16 amino acids long. The CDR3 reads CASRGSSGVNTDTQYF. The CDR3 DNA follows: TGTGCCAGCAGGGGGAGTAGCGGGGTAAACACAGATACGCAGTATTTT.

This chain connects TRBV18 to TRBJ1-5, with D possibly being TRBD1 (6 bases). Germline CDR1 KGHSH, CDR2 LQKENI. V lost 5 bases to trimming and J lost 0 bases, with 11 bases between them. CDR3 size: 15 residues. The CDR3 nucleotides are TGTGCCAGCTCAAGACAGGAACTTAGCAATCAGCCCCAGCATTTT. Its translation is CASSRQELSNQPQHF. The complete variable domain, with remaining parts taken from reference TRBV18 and TRBJ1-5, reads NAGVMQNPRHLVRRRGQEARLRCSPMKGHSHVYWYRQLPEEGLKFMVYLQKENIIDESGMPKERFSAEFPKEGPSILRIQQVVRGDSAAYFCASSRQELSNQPQHFGDGTRLSIL.

In its sample, this clone was seen once. The rearrangement links TRBV6-5 to TRBJ1-6, with 7 positions matching TRBD1. The CDR3 is 14 amino acids. Trimming removed 5 bases from V and 7 bases from J; junction bases left unmatched: 5. CDR1 and CDR2 from the germline V gene are MNHEY and SVGAGI. The CDR3, as DNA: TGTGCCAGCAGTCAGCAGGGGGACAATTCACCCCTCCACTTT. This translates into CASSQQGDNSPLHF.